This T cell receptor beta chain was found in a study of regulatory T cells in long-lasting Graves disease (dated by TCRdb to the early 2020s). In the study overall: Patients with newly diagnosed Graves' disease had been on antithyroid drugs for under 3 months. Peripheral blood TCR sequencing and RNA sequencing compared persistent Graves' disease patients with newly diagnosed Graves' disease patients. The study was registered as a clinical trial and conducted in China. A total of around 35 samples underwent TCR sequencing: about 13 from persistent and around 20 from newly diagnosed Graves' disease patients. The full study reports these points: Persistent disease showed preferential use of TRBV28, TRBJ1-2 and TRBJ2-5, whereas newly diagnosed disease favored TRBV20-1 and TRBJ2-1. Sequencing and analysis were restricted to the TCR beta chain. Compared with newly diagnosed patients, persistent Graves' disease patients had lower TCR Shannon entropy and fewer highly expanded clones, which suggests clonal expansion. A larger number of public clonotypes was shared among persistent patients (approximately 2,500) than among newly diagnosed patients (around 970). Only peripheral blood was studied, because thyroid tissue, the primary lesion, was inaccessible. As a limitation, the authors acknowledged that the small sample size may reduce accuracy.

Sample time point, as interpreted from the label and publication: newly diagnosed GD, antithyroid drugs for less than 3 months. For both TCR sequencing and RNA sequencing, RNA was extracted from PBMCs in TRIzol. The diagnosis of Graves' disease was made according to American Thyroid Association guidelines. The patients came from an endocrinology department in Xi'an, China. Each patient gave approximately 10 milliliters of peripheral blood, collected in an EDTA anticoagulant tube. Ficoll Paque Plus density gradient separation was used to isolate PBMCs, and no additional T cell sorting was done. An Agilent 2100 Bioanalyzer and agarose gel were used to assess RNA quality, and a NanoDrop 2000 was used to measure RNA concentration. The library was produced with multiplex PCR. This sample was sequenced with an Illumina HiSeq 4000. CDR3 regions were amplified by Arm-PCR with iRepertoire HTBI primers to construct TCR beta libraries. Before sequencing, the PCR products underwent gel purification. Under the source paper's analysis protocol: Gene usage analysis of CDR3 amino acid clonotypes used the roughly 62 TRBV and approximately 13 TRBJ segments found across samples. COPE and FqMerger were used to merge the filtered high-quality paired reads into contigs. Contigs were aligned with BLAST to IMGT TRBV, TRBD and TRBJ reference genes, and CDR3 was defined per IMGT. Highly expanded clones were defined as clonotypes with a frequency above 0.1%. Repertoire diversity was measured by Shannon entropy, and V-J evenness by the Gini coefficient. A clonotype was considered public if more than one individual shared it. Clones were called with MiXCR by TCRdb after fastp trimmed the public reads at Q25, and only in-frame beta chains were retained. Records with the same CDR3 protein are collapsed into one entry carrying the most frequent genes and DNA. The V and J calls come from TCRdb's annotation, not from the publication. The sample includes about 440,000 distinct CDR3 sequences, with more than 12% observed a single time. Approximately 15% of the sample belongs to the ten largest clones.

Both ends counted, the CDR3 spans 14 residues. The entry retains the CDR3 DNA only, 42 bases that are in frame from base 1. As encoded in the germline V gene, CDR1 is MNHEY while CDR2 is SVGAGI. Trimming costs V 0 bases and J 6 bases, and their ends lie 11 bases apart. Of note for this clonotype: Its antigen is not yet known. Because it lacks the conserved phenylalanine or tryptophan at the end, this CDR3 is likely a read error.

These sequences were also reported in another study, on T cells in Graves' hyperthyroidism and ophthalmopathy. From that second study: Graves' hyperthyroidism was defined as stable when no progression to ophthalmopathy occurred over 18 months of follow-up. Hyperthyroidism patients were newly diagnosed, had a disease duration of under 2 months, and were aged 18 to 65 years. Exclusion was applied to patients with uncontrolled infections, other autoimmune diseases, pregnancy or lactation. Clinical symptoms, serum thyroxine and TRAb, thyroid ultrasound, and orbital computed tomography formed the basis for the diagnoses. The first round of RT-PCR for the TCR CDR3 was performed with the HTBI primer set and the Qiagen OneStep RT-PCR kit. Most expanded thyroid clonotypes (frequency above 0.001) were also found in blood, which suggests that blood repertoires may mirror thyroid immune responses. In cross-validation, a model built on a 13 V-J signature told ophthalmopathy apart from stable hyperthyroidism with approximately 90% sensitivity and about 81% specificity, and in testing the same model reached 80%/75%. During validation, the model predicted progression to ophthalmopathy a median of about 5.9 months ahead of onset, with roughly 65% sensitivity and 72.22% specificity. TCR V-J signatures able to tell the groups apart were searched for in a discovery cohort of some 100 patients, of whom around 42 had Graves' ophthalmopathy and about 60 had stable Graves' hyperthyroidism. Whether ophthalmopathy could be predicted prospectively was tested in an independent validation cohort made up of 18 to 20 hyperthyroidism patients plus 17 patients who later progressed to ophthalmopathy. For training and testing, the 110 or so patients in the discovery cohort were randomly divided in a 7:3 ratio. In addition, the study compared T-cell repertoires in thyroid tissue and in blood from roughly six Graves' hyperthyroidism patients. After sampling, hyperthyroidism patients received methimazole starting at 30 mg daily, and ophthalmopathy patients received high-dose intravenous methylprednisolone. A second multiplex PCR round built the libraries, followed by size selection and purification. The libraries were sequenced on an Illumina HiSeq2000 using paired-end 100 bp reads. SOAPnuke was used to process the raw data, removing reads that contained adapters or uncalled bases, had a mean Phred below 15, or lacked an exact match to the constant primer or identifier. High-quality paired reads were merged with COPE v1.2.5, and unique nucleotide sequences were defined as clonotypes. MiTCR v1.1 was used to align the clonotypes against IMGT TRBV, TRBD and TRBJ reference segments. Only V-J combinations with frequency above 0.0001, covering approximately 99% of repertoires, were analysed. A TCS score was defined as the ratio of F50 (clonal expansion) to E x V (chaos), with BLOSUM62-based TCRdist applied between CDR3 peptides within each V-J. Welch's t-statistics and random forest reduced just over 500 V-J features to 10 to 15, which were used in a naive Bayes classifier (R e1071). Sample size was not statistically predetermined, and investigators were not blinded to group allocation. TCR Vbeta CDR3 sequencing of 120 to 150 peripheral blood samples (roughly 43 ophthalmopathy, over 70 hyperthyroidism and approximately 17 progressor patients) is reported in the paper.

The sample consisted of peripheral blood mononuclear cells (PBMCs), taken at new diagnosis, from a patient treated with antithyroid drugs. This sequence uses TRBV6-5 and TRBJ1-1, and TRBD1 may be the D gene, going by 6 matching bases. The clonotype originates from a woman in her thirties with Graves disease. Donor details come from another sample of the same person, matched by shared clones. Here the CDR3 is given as CASSYSGTISEAFL. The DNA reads TGTGCCAGCAGTTACTCGGGGACAATCTCTGAAGCTTTCCTT.